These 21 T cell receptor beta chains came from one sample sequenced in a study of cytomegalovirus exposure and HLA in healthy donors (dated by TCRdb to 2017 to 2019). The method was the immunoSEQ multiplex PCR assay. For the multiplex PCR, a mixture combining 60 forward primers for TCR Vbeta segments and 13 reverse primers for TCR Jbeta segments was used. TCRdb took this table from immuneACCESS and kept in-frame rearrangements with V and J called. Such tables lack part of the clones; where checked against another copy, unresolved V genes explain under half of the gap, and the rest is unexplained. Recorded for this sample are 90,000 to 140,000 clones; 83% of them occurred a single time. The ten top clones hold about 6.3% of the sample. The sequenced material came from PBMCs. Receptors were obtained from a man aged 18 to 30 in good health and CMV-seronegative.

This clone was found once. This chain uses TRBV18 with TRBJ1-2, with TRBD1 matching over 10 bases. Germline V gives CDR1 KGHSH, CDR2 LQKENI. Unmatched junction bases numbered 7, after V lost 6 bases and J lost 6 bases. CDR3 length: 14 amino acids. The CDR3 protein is CASSPGTGDHGYTF. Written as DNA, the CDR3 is TGTGCCAGCTCGCCCGGGACAGGGGATCATGGCTACACCTTC. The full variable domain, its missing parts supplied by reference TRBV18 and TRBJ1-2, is NAGVMQNPRHLVRRRGQEARLRCSPMKGHSHVYWYRQLPEEGLKFMVYLQKENIIDESGMPKERFSAEFPKEGPSILRIQQVVRGDSAAYFCASSPGTGDHGYTFGSGTRLTVV.

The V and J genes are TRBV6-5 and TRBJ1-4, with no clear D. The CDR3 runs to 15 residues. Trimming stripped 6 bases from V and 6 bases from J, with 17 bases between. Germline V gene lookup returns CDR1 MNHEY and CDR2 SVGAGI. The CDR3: CASRNEGAWDEKLFF. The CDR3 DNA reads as TGTGCCAGCAGGAACGAGGGAGCGTGGGATGAAAAACTGTTTTTT.

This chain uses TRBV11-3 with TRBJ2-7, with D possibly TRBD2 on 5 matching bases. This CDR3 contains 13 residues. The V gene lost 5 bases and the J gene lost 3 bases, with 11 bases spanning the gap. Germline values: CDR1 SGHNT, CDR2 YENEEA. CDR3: CASSLSADYEQYF. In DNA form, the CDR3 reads TGTGCCAGCAGCCTTAGCGCGGACTACGAGCAGTACTTC.

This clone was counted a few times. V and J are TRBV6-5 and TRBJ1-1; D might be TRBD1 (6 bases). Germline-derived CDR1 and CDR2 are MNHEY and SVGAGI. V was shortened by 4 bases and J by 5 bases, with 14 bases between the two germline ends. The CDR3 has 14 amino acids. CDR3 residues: CASSWGRVGTEAFF. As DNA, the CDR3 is TGTGCCAGCAGTTGGGGGCGGGTAGGAACTGAAGCTTTCTTT.

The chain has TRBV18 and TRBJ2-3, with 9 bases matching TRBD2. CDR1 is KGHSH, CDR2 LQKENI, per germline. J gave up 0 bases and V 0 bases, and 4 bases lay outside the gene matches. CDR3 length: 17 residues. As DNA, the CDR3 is TGTGCCAGCTCACCACCGCCTAGCGGGACTAGCACAGATACGCAGTATTTT. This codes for CASSPPPSGTSTDTQYF.

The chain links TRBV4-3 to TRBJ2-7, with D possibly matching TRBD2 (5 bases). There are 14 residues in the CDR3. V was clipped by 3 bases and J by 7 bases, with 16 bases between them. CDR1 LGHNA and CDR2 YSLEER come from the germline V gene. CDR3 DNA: TGCGCCAGCAGCCAGTGGTTCCCCAGAGGGGAGCAGTACTTC. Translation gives CASSQWFPRGEQYF.

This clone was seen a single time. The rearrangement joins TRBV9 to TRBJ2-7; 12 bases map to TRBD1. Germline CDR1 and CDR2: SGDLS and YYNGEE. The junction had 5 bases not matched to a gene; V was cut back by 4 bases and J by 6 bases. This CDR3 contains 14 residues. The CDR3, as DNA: TGTGCCAGCAGCTTGGGGACAGGGGGCGGCGAGCAGTACTTC. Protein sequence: CASSLGTGGGEQYF.

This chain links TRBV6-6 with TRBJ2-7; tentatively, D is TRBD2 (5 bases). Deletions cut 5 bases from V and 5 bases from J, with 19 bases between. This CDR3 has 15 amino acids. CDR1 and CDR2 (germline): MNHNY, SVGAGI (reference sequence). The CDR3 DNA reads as TGTGCCAGCAGTAATATACCGGGGTTGAGGAACGAGCAGTACTTC. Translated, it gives CASSNIPGLRNEQYF.

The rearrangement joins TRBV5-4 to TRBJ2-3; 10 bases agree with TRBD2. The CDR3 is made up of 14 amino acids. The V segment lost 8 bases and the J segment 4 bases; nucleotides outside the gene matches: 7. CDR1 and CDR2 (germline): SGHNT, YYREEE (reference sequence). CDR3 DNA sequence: TGTGCCAGTCAAGCGGGAGGGCCCTCAGATACGCAGTATTTT. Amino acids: CASQAGGPSDTQYF.

The CDR3 DNA follows: TGTGCCAGCAGTTCCAACAGTCCCTGGGCTTTCTTT. It yields the protein CASSSNSPWAFF. This chain connects TRBV6-1 to TRBJ1-1, with D unresolved. Germline values: CDR1 MNHNS, CDR2 SASEGT. This CDR3 has 12 amino acids. Trimming took 5 bases from V and 11 from J, leaving 15 bases between them.

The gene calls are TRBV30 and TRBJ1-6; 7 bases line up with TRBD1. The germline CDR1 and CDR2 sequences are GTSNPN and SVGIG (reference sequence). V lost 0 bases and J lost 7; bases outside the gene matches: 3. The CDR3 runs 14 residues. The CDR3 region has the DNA TGTGCCTGGAGTGTAAACAGGGGAAATTCACCCCTCCACTTT. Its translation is CAWSVNRGNSPLHF.

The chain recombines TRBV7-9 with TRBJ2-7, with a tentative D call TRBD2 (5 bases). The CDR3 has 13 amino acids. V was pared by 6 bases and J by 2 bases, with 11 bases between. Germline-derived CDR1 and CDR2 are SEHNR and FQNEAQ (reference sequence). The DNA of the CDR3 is TGTGCCAGCAGTTACAGCGGAACCTACGAGCAGTACTTC. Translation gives CASSYSGTYEQYF.

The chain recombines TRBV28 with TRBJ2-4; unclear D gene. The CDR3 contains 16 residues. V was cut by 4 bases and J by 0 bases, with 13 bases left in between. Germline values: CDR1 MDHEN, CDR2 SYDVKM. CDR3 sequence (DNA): TGTGCCAGCAGTTCCCCCAACAGCCTAGCCAAAAACATTCAGTACTTC. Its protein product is CASSSPNSLAKNIQYF.

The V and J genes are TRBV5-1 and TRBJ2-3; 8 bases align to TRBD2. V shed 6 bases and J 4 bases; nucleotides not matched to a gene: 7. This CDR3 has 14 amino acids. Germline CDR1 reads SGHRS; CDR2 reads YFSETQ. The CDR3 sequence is CASTERELADTQYF. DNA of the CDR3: TGCGCCAGCACTGAGCGGGAGCTCGCAGATACGCAGTATTTT.

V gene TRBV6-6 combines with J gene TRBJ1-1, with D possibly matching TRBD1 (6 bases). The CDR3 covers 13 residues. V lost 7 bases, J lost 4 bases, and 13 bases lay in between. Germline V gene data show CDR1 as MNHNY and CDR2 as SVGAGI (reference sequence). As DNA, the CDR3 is TGTGCCAGCAATAGGGGGATAGGCACTGAAGCTTTCTTT. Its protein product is CASNRGIGTEAFF.

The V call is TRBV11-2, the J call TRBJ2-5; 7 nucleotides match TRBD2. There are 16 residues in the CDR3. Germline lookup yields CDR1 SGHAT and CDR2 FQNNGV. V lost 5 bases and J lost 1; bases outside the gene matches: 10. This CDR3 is CASSRMVAGPQETQYF. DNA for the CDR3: TGTGCCAGCAGCCGAATGGTAGCGGGTCCCCAAGAGACCCAGTACTTC.

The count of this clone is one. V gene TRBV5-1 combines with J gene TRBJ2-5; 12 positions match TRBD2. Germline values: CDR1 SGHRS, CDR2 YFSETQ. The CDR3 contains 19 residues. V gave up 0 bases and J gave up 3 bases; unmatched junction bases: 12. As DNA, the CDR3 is TGCGCCAGCAGCTTGGTACTAGCGGGAGGCCTAAGGGGGGAAGAGACCCAGTACTTC. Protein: CASSLVLAGGLRGEETQYF.

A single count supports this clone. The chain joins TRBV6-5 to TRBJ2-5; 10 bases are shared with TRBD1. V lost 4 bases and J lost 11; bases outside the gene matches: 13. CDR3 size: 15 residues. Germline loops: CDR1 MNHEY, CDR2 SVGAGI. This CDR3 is CASSSTGTGAREQYF. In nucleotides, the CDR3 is TGTGCCAGCAGTTCGACCGGGACAGGGGCAAGAGAGCAGTACTTC.

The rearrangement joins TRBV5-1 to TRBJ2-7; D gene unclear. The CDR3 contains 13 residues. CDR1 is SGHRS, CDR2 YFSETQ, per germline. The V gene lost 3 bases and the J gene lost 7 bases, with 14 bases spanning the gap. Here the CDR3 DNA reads TGCGCCAGCAGCTACTCAACCGAGATGGAGCAGTACTTC. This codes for CASSYSTEMEQYF.

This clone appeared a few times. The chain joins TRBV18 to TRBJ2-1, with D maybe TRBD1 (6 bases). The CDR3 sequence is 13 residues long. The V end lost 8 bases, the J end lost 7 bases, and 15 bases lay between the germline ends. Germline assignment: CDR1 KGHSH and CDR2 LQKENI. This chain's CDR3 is CASATGLENEQFF. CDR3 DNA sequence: TGTGCCAGCGCTACAGGGCTGGAGAATGAGCAGTTCTTC.

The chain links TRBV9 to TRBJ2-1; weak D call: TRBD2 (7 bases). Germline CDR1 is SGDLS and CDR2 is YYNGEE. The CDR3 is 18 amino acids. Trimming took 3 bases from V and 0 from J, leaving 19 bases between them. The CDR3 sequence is CASSGLGGPIRSYNEQFF. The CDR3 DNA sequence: TGTGCCAGCAGCGGCCTGGGGGGGCCGATCCGCTCCTACAATGAGCAGTTCTTC. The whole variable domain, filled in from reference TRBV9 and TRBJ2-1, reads DSGVTQTPKHLITATGQRVTLRCSPRSGDLSVYWYQQSLDQGLQFLIQYYNGEERAKGNILERFSAQQFPDLHSELNLSSLELGDSALYFCASSGLGGPIRSYNEQFFGPGTRLTVL.